These 5 T cell receptor beta chains originate from one sample sequenced in a study of response to subunit inactivated influenza vaccine. One entry per CDR3 protein, called by TCRdb with MiXCR from the RT-PCR reads. The sample comprises 450,000 to 700,000 distinct CDR3 sequences, about 15% of which are singletons, and 11% rests with the top ten. The sample in question was PBMCs from blood, obtained about 13 days after vaccination. These receptors originate from a man between 50 and 59 years old who received an inactivated influenza vaccine.

This clonotype was observed once. V and J are TRBV20-1 and TRBJ2-5; tentatively, D is TRBD2 (7 bases). Trimming took off 6 bases at V and 5 bases at J, with 19 bases between the two ends. Germline V gene sequence: CDR1 DFQATT, CDR2 SNEGSKA (reference sequence). CDR3 length equals 14 residues. CDR3 DNA: TGCAGTGCCCCCTTGGGGGGGCCGGGGGAGACCCAGTACTTC. Residues: CSAPLGGPGETQYF.

This clonotype was seen a few times. The chain recombines TRBV7-2 with TRBJ2-7; a possible D gene is TRBD2 (5 bases). Germline V lookup: CDR1 SGHTA, CDR2 FQGNSA. V lost 1 base to trimming and J lost 6 bases, with 13 bases between them. This CDR3 is 14 amino acids long. Here the CDR3 reads CASSLGTLGSEQYF. DNA of the CDR3: TGTGCCAGCAGCTTAGGGACGTTGGGGAGCGAGCAGTACTTC.

There are a few counts of this clonotype. The genes are TRBV27 and TRBJ2-2, with 8 bases fitting TRBD1. CDR3 size: 15 residues. V shed 4 bases and J 6 bases; nucleotides not matched to a gene: 7. From germline, CDR1 is MNHEY and CDR2 SMNVEV (reference sequence). The CDR3 here is CASSSHGQGAGELFF. CDR3 sequence (DNA): TGTGCCAGCAGTTCCCACGGACAGGGTGCCGGGGAGCTGTTTTTT.

This clonotype has just a few counts. CDR3 bases: TGCAGTGCTAGAGTCGGGGGTCCCGGCTACACCTTC. Translated, it gives CSARVGGPGYTF. V gene TRBV20-1 combines with J gene TRBJ1-2; weak D call: TRBD1 (5 bases). Germline lookup yields CDR1 DFQATT and CDR2 SNEGSKA (reference sequence). This CDR3 is 12 amino acids long. V lost 1 base and J lost 8, with 11 bases in between.

This chain joins TRBV5-5 and TRBJ2-7, with 7 nucleotides matching TRBD1. V was pared by 4 bases and J by 3 bases, with 13 bases of the junction left unmatched. This CDR3 comprises 16 residues. CDR1 is SGHKS and CDR2 is YYEKEE in the germline V gene (reference sequence). CDR3 coding DNA: TGTGCCAGCAGCCCGGTAACCGGGACAGTAGTCTACGAGCAGTACTTC. Translated: CASSPVTGTVVYEQYF.